The T cell receptor (beta chain) under discussion was sequenced for a study of T cell responses to AZD1222 COVID-19 vaccine. Study-level findings and limits: Scientists sampled the repertoires only once the peak T cell response had passed. At study baseline, merely more than 5 AZD1222 recipients were seropositive. Possibly, clonal diversity was underestimated; donors were largely white British and included more females.

Libraries were prepared by immunoSEQ multiplex PCR; TCRdb keeps only in-frame clonotypes and omits some of them. The repertoire holds over 100,000 clones, with approximately 86% as singletons. Notes on this clone: The antigen remains undetermined.

Germline assignment: CDR1 KGHSH and CDR2 LQKENI. CDR3 size: 15 residues. V was shortened by 5 bases and J by 0 bases, with 14 bases between the two germline ends. The chain uses TRBV18 and TRBJ2-7; D possibly uses TRBD1 or TRBD2 (5 bases each). The starting material was peripheral blood, obtained on day 0 of AZD1222 vaccination. This clonotype originated in an adult in good health. The DNA of the CDR3 is TGTGCCAGCTCATCCAAACGGGGCCTCTCCTACGAGCAGTACTTC. Protein product: CASSSKRGLSYEQYF. Drawing the rest from reference TRBV18 and TRBJ2-7, the complete variable domain is NAGVMQNPRHLVRRRGQEARLRCSPMKGHSHVYWYRQLPEEGLKFMVYLQKENIIDESGMPKERFSAEFPKEGPSILRIQQVVRGDSAAYFCASSSKRGLSYEQYFGPGTRLTVT.